One sample yielded the 11 T cell receptor beta chains listed below, sequenced in a study of shared clonotypes between healthy human individuals. The assay was immunoSEQ multiplex PCR, and TCRdb's table has in-frame clones only and misses some. This sample has more than 2,000,000 clones; approximately 95% occur once, and the top ten carry under 0.45%. The specimen was naive CD4+ T cells from PBMCs. This sample's subset: CD45RA+ positively selected. The receptors originated from a man aged 18 to 30 in good health. Some clones in this sample may be carry-over from other donors' samples.

V is TRBV30 and J is TRBJ1-4, with D unresolved. Deletions cut 8 bases from V and 0 bases from J, with 10 bases between. The CDR3 is made up of 13 amino acids. The germline CDR1 and CDR2 sequences are GTSNPN and SVGIG (reference sequence). The CDR3 loop is CAGRWSTNEKLFF. The CDR3 DNA follows: TGTGCCGGACGATGGTCAACTAATGAAAAACTGTTTTTT.

CDR3 DNA: TGTGCCTGGAATACAGGGGCGGAGACCCAGTACTTC. It translates to CAWNTGAETQYF. The genes are TRBV30 and TRBJ2-5; TRBD1 aligns across 7 bases. The junction had 4 bases not matched to a gene; V was cut back by 4 bases and J by 5 bases. CDR3 length equals 12 residues. Per the germline V gene, CDR1 is GTSNPN and CDR2 is SVGIG (reference sequence).

The gene calls are TRBV5-6 and TRBJ1-4; D is undetermined. In germline, CDR1 is SGHDT, CDR2 YYEEEE. V gave up 3 bases and J gave up 4 bases, with 13 bases separating them. The CDR3 totals 15 residues. CDR3 in DNA: TGTGCCAGCAGCTCTCCCGGGGTTCTTAATGAAAAACTGTTTTTT. This translates into CASSSPGVLNEKLFF.

The rearrangement uses TRBV27 and TRBJ2-1; weak D call: TRBD1 (5 bases). Germline V gene data show CDR1 as MNHEY and CDR2 as SMNVEV (reference sequence). The V and J ends lost 4 bases and 3 bases respectively, with 19 bases between them. The CDR3 is 17 residues long. CDR3: CASSSQRPGNYYNEQFF. The CDR3 DNA sequence: TGTGCCAGCAGTTCCCAGAGGCCAGGGAATTACTACAATGAGCAGTTCTTC.

The rearrangement links TRBV4-3 to TRBJ2-1; D may be TRBD2 (5 bases). V lost 1 base and J 5 bases, leaving 12 bases between the germline ends. CDR3 size: 15 residues. Per germline, CDR1 LGHNA and CDR2 YSLEER. The CDR3 region is CASSQVGRGDNEQFF. The CDR3 DNA reads TGCGCCAGCAGCCAAGTTGGGAGAGGCGACAATGAGCAGTTCTTC.

This sequence joins TRBV27 and TRBJ2-7, with 11 bases that match TRBD2. With V trimmed by 4 bases and J by 1 base, 6 bases remained unmatched. Looked up from germline, CDR1 is MNHEY and CDR2 is SMNVEV (reference sequence). The CDR3 runs 16 residues. Here the CDR3 DNA reads TGTGCCAGCAGTTGGTCCCTAGCGGGAGGTTCCTACGAGCAGTACTTC. Amino acid sequence: CASSWSLAGGSYEQYF.

About this clone itself: The sample holds other DNA sequences that translate to the same CDR3. The J gene is TRBJ1-5, the V gene TRBV2; 7 positions match TRBD1. V dropped 6 bases and J dropped 4; count of bases not matched to a gene: 3. Germline assignment: CDR1 SNHLY and CDR2 FYNNEI. This CDR3 contains 13 residues. The CDR3: CASSRDSNQPQHF. The DNA for the CDR3 is TGTGCCAGCAGCAGGGACAGTAATCAGCCCCAGCATTTT.

J is TRBJ2-7 and V is TRBV28; possible D gene TRBD1, 6 bases. V was shortened by 3 bases and J by 2 bases, with 17 bases between the two germline ends. The germline V gene has CDR1 MDHEN and CDR2 SYDVKM. The CDR3 spans 16 residues. CDR3 DNA sequence: TGTGCCAGCAGTTTGCAAAAAGGGGGTTCCCCCTACGAGCAGTACTTC. Protein sequence: CASSLQKGGSPYEQYF. Supplemented by reference TRBV28 and TRBJ2-7, the full variable domain reads DVKVTQSSRYLVKRTGEKVFLECVQDMDHENMFWYRQDPGLGLRLIYFSYDVKMKEKGDIPEGYSVSREKKERFSLILESASTNQTSMYLCASSLQKGGSPYEQYFGPGTRLTVT.

The V gene is TRBV9, the J gene TRBJ1-2, with D unresolved. The CDR3 has 15 residues. V was pared by 0 bases and J by 4 bases, with 13 bases between. From germline, CDR1 is SGDLS and CDR2 YYNGEE. The CDR3 bases are TGTGCCAGCAGCGTAGAGGCGGCCGATCCCTATGGCTACACCTTC. The encoded protein is CASSVEAADPYGYTF.

This chain links TRBV4-3 with TRBJ1-2; the D gene is possibly TRBD1 (5 bases). The CDR3 totals 17 residues. V lost 1 base and J lost 4, with 19 bases in between. Germline V gene sequence: CDR1 LGHNA, CDR2 YSLEER. The CDR3 region has the DNA TGCGCCAGCAGCCAAGGGAGGGCAAACAGGTACTTCTATGGCTACACCTTC. Translating it yields CASSQGRANRYFYGYTF.

DNA of the CDR3: TGTGCCAGCAGCCCCGGGAGGTCCTACGAGCAGTACTTC. It encodes CASSPGRSYEQYF. The chain is built from TRBV27 and TRBJ2-7, with 7 bases identical to TRBD2. CDR1 is MNHEY and CDR2 is SMNVEV in the germline V gene (reference sequence). The CDR3 totals 13 residues. The V segment lost 6 bases and the J segment 1 base; nucleotides outside the gene matches: 3.